Presented here are 30 T cell receptor beta chains from one specimen sequenced in a study of blood T cell repertoires in COVID-19. Clones were read by immunoSEQ multiplex PCR, and TCRdb kept only the in-frame ones, dropping some. The sample shows some 330,000 clones, over 70% of them seen only once. Sequencing was carried out using PBMCs or T cells enriched from blood (not recorded which). The receptors shown here come from a man between 25 and 39 years old who had recovered from COVID-19.

V usage is TRBV29-1 and J usage is TRBJ1-5; D unclear. The V gene lost 7 bases and the J gene lost 0 bases, with 13 bases spanning the gap. The CDR3 is made up of 14 amino acids. The germline gives CDR1 SQVTM, CDR2 ANQGSEA. The CDR3 here is CSADGQDSNQPQHF. CDR3 bases: TGCAGCGCAGACGGTCAGGATAGCAATCAGCCCCAGCATTTT.

About this clone: The same CDR3 can be traced to other DNA sequences in this sample. The V gene is TRBV5-1, the J gene TRBJ1-2; 7 positions agree with TRBD1. V was pared by 0 bases and J by 4 bases, with 3 bases of the junction left unmatched. The germline V gene has CDR1 SGHRS and CDR2 YFSETQ. The CDR3 consists of 14 residues. The CDR3 DNA reads TGCGCCAGCAGCTTGGAAGGGGGCGCCTATGGCTACACCTTC. It yields the protein CASSLEGGAYGYTF.

J is TRBJ2-7 and V is TRBV6-1; TRBD1 matches at 8 bases. In germline, CDR1 is MNHNS, CDR2 SASEGT. The CDR3 is 17 residues long. The V and J ends lost 1 base and 6 bases, in that order; junction bases with no gene match: 14. The CDR3 region has the DNA TGTGCCAGCAGTGAAGAAGCAGGGGGCGCGGAAGGGTTCGAGCAGTACTTC. This translates into CASSEEAGGAEGFEQYF.

V is TRBV19 and J is TRBJ2-1; 9 bases are shared with TRBD1. The germline V gene encodes CDR1 LNHDA and CDR2 SQIVND (reference sequence). J gave up 6 bases and V 5 bases, and 8 bases lay outside the gene matches. This CDR3 is 15 amino acids long. This CDR3 is CASSVTGGSLNEQFF. CDR3 sequence (DNA): TGTGCCAGTAGTGTAACAGGGGGCTCTCTCAATGAGCAGTTCTTC.

This clone was counted once. The chain carries TRBV21-1 and TRBJ1-1. TRBV21-1 is given as a pseudogene. This CDR3 has 17 amino acids. The CDR3 region is CASSKSLWGGGYTEAFF. CDR3 bases: TGTGCCAGCAGCAAATCGTTATGGGGAGGGGGTTACACTGAAGCTTTCTTT.

The J gene is TRBJ2-1, the V gene TRBV3-1 (or the pseudogene TRBV3-2), with 11 bases that match TRBD2. Germline CDR1 and CDR2: LGHDT and YNNKEL (reference sequence). There are 16 residues in the CDR3. Unmatched junction bases numbered 10, after V lost 4 bases and J lost 8 bases. The CDR3 DNA reads as TGTGCCAGCAGCCCGAACCCTAGCGGGGGGTTCGATGAGCAGTTCTTC. Translation: CASSPNPSGGFDEQFF.

The J gene is TRBJ2-1, the V gene TRBV7-2, with 8 bases fitting TRBD2. Unmatched junction bases numbered 8, after V lost 4 bases and J lost 6 bases. Germline assignment: CDR1 SGHTA and CDR2 FQGNSA. The CDR3 runs 15 residues. The CDR3 reads CASSWGLVRGNEQFF. The DNA for the CDR3 is TGTGCCAGCAGCTGGGGACTAGTGAGAGGCAATGAGCAGTTCTTC.

This clone was observed a handful of times. The chain uses TRBV2 and TRBJ2-2, with D possibly TRBD2 on 6 matching bases. V lost 8 bases, J lost 2 bases, and 15 bases lay in between. The germline V gene has CDR1 SNHLY and CDR2 FYNNEI. There are 15 residues in the CDR3. The CDR3 sequence: CASSSAGYNTGELFF. CDR3 coding DNA: TGTGCCAGCTCTTCGGCGGGGTACAACACCGGGGAGCTGTTTTTT.

This chain links TRBV7-9 with TRBJ1-2; no definite D call. The CDR3 has 13 residues. CDR1 and CDR2 from the germline V gene are SEHNR and FQNEAQ (reference sequence). The germline V and J ends were trimmed by 0 bases and 4 bases, with 6 bases remaining between them. The CDR3 nucleotides are TGTGCCAGCAGCTTAGCTTATAGCTATGGCTACACCTTC. Amino acids: CASSLAYSYGYTF.

V usage is TRBV28 and J usage is TRBJ1-5, with TRBD1 matching over 10 bases. After removal of 7 bases from V and 12 bases from J, the junction contained 12 bases not matched to a gene. Germline lookup yields CDR1 MDHEN and CDR2 SYDVKM. The CDR3 sequence is 14 residues long. The CDR3 DNA follows: TGTGCCAGCATTCCCGGACAGGGGGGGCCACGCCAGCATTTT. This translates into CASIPGQGGPRQHF.

This clone was observed a handful of times. The CDR3 loop reads CASSSPGQGRYEQYF. The CDR3 DNA reads TGTGCCAGCAGTTCCCCCGGACAGGGCAGGTACGAGCAGTACTTC. V gene TRBV27 combines with J gene TRBJ2-7; 8 bases fit TRBD1. The CDR3 covers 15 residues. The junction had 9 bases not matched to a gene; V was cut back by 4 bases and J by 4 bases. The germline gives CDR1 MNHEY, CDR2 SMNVEV (reference sequence).

V gene TRBV3-1 (or the pseudogene TRBV3-2) combines with J gene TRBJ2-5; 8 nucleotides line up with TRBD1. Losses at the gene ends were 0 bases for V and 4 bases for J; bases not matched to a gene: 4. The CDR3 is 15 residues long. Germline CDR1 and CDR2: LGHDT and YNNKEL (reference sequence). The CDR3 loop reads CASSQDGRGLETQYF. The CDR3 coding sequence is TGTGCCAGCAGCCAAGATGGCAGGGGGCTAGAGACCCAGTACTTC.

This clone appeared a single time. The chain recombines TRBV11-2 with TRBJ2-1, with 12 bases lining up with TRBD2. V shed 2 bases, J shed 5 bases, and the junction held 13 bases outside the gene matches. The CDR3 has 19 amino acids. The germline V gene has CDR1 SGHAT and CDR2 FQNNGV. CDR3 sequence (DNA): TGTGCCAGCAGCTTATTTAGGCGGGCGCTAGCGGGGGGGAACAATGAGCAGTTCTTC. Its protein is CASSLFRRALAGGNNEQFF.

The V gene is TRBV5-4, the J gene TRBJ2-7; 14 bases fit TRBD2. This CDR3 has 17 amino acids. The germline gives CDR1 SGHNT, CDR2 YYREEE (reference sequence). V was pared by 2 bases and J by 0 bases, with 4 bases of the junction left unmatched. The CDR3 region has the DNA TGTGCCAGCAGCTTTGGGACTAGCGGGGGCGTCTCCTACGAGCAGTACTTC. Residues: CASSFGTSGGVSYEQYF.

The chain has TRBV10-1 and TRBJ1-2, with D unresolved. The CDR3 has 13 amino acids. V lost 1 base to trimming and J lost 5 bases, with 8 bases between them. The germline CDR1 and CDR2 sequences are WNHNN and SYGVQD (reference sequence). The CDR3 nucleotides are TGCGCCAGCAGTGAGTTGCGGGGTTATGGCTACACCTTC. Translating it yields CASSELRGYGYTF.

This chain links TRBV7-8 with TRBJ1-3; D is perhaps TRBD1 (5 bases). V lost 0 bases, J lost 4 bases, and 16 bases lay in between. The CDR3 totals 17 residues. Germline lookup yields CDR1 SGHVS and CDR2 FQNEAQ. CDR3 in amino acids: CASSLAVPGSSGNTIYF. The CDR3 DNA is TGTGCCAGCAGCTTAGCCGTGCCAGGGTCGTCAGGAAACACCATATATTTT.

The chain links TRBV7-9 to TRBJ1-2; D call uncertain. The CDR3 has 14 amino acids. The V and J ends lost 1 base and 8 bases respectively, with 14 bases between them. Germline lookup yields CDR1 SEHNR and CDR2 FQNEAQ (reference sequence). In nucleotides, the CDR3 is TGTGCCAGCAGCTTAGATCTAGGTAGAGGCGGCTACACCTTC. Its translation: CASSLDLGRGGYTF.

The chain has TRBV10-3 and TRBJ2-3; 7 bases map to TRBD1. CDR1 is ENHRY and CDR2 is SYGVKD in the germline V gene. The trim removed 10 bases at V and 0 bases at J, leaving 7 bases unmatched. The CDR3 has 14 amino acids. Here the CDR3 DNA reads TGTGCCACCCTAACGGGACAGAGCACAGATACGCAGTATTTT. It codes for CATLTGQSTDTQYF.

The rearrangement links TRBV5-4 to TRBJ2-5, with 8 bases matching TRBD1. The ends lost 4 bases at V and 0 bases at J; junction bases unmatched: 5. Germline V CDR1 and CDR2: SGHNT, YYREEE (reference sequence). This CDR3 contains 15 residues. CDR3 coding DNA: TGTGCCAGCAGCCGACAGGGGTCGCACCAAGAGACCCAGTACTTC. Translation gives CASSRQGSHQETQYF.

The chain has TRBV14 and TRBJ2-1, with 12 nucleotides matching TRBD2. The CDR3 length is 16 residues. Germline trimming cut 4 bases from V and 6 bases from J; bases unmatched to any gene: 7. From germline, CDR1 is SGHDN and CDR2 FVKESK. CDR3 sequence reads: CASSPLAGGLVNEQFF. The CDR3 nucleotides read TGTGCCAGCAGCCCGCTAGCGGGGGGGCTTGTCAATGAGCAGTTCTTC.

The J gene is TRBJ1-2, the V gene TRBV7-9, with D unresolved. Germline CDR1 is SEHNR and CDR2 is FQNEAQ (reference sequence). V lost 7 bases to trimming and J lost 5 bases, with 17 bases between them. The CDR3 is 14 residues long. The CDR3 sequence is CASTKTGSSYGYTF. In DNA form, the CDR3 reads TGTGCCAGCACCAAAACGGGGTCTTCATATGGCTACACCTTC.

The chain employs TRBV5-1 and TRBJ2-7, with a possible D match to TRBD1 (6 bases). V dropped 5 bases and J dropped 4 bases, with 13 bases sitting between them. CDR1 is SGHRS and CDR2 is YFSETQ in the germline V gene. This CDR3 contains 13 residues. The CDR3 coding sequence is TGCGCCAGCAGGCCCCAGGGGACATACGAGCAGTACTTC. Amino acids: CASRPQGTYEQYF.

The rearrangement links TRBV19 to TRBJ1-5; 10 positions match TRBD1. The CDR3 contains 15 residues. Germline V CDR1 and CDR2: LNHDA, SQIVND (reference sequence). V lost 6 bases to trimming and J lost 6 bases; unmatched junction nucleotides: 8. CDR3 coding DNA: TGTGCCAGTAGGGGGACAGGGGACTCTAGTCAGCCCCAGCATTTT. Residues: CASRGTGDSSQPQHF.

V and J are TRBV10-3 and TRBJ2-7; D is uncertain. The V gene's germline CDR1 is ENHRY and CDR2 SYGVKD. The CDR3 length is 16 residues. Deletions cut 2 bases from V and 0 bases from J, with 14 bases between. CDR3 in amino acids: CAISELAFPSSYEQYF. The CDR3 nucleotides are TGTGCCATCAGTGAGCTGGCCTTCCCCTCCTCCTACGAGCAGTACTTC.

V and J are TRBV4-1 and TRBJ1-1, with TRBD1 matching 8 bases. The junction had 7 bases not matched to a gene; V was cut back by 4 bases and J by 0 bases. The CDR3 runs 16 residues. The V gene's germline CDR1 is MGHRA and CDR2 YSYEKL. In DNA form, the CDR3 reads TGCGCCAGCAGCCCCGGACAGGGCTCGCTGAACACTGAAGCTTTCTTT. Its protein is CASSPGQGSLNTEAFF.

This chain uses TRBV19 with TRBJ2-7, with a weak D call TRBD1 (6 bases). The CDR3 sequence is 15 residues long. Germline V gives CDR1 LNHDA, CDR2 SQIVND (reference sequence). Trimming took off 3 bases at V and 2 bases at J, with 14 bases between the two ends. DNA for the CDR3: TGTGCCAGTAGTATTAACGCGGCAGGGGCCTACGAGCAGTACTTC. It yields the protein CASSINAAGAYEQYF.

This chain uses TRBV24-1 with TRBJ1-2; unclear D gene. Germline CDR1 and CDR2: KGHDR and SFDVKD. V was cut by 1 base and J by 2 bases, with 7 bases left in between. This CDR3 has 14 amino acids. Written as DNA, the CDR3 is TGTGCCACCAGTGATTTTGCAGGAAACTATGGCTACACCTTC. This gives the protein CATSDFAGNYGYTF.

This sequence joins TRBV23-1 and TRBJ2-6; 9 nucleotides align to TRBD1. TRBV23-1 is marked as an open reading frame, function uncertain. This CDR3 contains 18 residues. The V gene end was trimmed by 0 bases and the J gene end by 0 bases; junction bases not matched to a gene: 3. CDR3: CASSQSGQGTSGANVLTF. The CDR3 DNA sequence: TGCGCCAGCAGTCAATCGGGACAGGGAACCTCTGGGGCCAACGTCCTGACTTTC.

The J gene is TRBJ2-3, the V gene TRBV10-3, with D possibly TRBD2 on 6 matching bases. This CDR3 contains 10 residues. CDR1 ENHRY and CDR2 SYGVKD come from the germline V gene. Trimming shortened V by 8 bases and J by 6 bases, and 6 bases separated the two germline ends. CDR3 sequence (DNA): TGTGCCATCGGGGGGGATACGCAGTATTTT. The encoded protein is CAIGGDTQYF.

This chain joins TRBV28 and TRBJ2-7; D unclear. V was shortened by 6 bases and J by 5 bases, with 17 bases between the two germline ends. The CDR3 consists of 14 residues. In germline, CDR1 is MDHEN, CDR2 SYDVKM. CDR3 in DNA: TGTGCCAGCAGCCACAGCCAGACCAACCACGAGCAGTACTTC. Amino acids: CASSHSQTNHEQYF. The full variable domain, its missing parts supplied by reference TRBV28 and TRBJ2-7, is DVKVTQSSRYLVKRTGEKVFLECVQDMDHENMFWYRQDPGLGLRLIYFSYDVKMKEKGDIPEGYSVSREKKERFSLILESASTNQTSMYLCASSHSQTNHEQYFGPGTRLTVT.